This TCR beta chain was retrieved from a study of T cell repertoires in cytomegalovirus infection. Study results and caveats: Based on cumulative public TCR beta family frequency, carriers of CMV plus the relevant HLA were identified.

Via MiXCR, TCRdb re-called the reads, giving one row per CDR3 protein. The sample records approximately 320,000 distinct CDR3 sequences, more than 8% being singletons. Per the germline V gene, CDR1 is LGHNT and CDR2 is FRNRAP. This CDR3 is built from 11 residues. The ends were cut back, 1 base at V and 5 bases at J, with 2 bases in the middle. This clonotype was observed at least ten times. Antigen unknown. The sequence was collected from a human donor in good health (CMV status not recorded). Some clones in this sample may be carry-over from other donors' samples. Material: PBMCs. The V and J genes are TRBV12-5 and TRBJ1-1; D not resolved. Here the CDR3 reads CASGLGTEAFF. DNA of the CDR3: TGTGCTAGTGGTTTGGGGACTGAAGCTTTCTTT.